The next 27 T cell receptor beta chains were all read from a single sample in a study of T cell responses to AZD1222 COVID-19 vaccine. The table came from immunoSEQ multiplex PCR; TCRdb's copy has only in-frame clones and leaves some out. The table records 150,000 to 200,000 clones, just over 90% of them present only once. The sequences come from peripheral blood, collected 28 days after the second AZD1222 dose. Every receptor here comes from an adult who received the AZD1222 COVID-19 vaccine.

The chain joins TRBV6-1 to TRBJ2-7; D possibly uses TRBD1 or TRBD2 (5 bases each). The V gene lost 0 bases and the J gene lost 4 bases, with 13 bases spanning the gap. CDR1 MNHNS and CDR2 SASEGT come from the germline V gene. The CDR3 totals 15 residues. CDR3 region: CASSEAAGRVYEQYF. The DNA of the CDR3 is TGTGCCAGCAGTGAAGCGGCGGGCAGGGTTTACGAGCAGTACTTC.

CDR3 nucleotides: TGCAGCGTGCTAGTCGCGAACACTGAAGCTTTCTTT. Amino acid sequence: CSVLVANTEAFF. The chain joins TRBV29-1 to TRBJ1-1; D is unresolved. Germline CDR1 SQVTM, CDR2 ANQGSEA. The CDR3 contains 12 residues. Trimming pared 6 bases from V and 1 base from J, leaving 9 bases between.

This clone occurred once. The V and J genes are TRBV2 and TRBJ2-5; D gene uncertain. Germline V gene sequence: CDR1 SNHLY, CDR2 FYNNEI. The CDR3 length is 10 residues. With 6 bases removed from V and 4 bases from J, the gap between germline ends came to 3 bases. CDR3 bases: TGTGCCAGCAGGATAGAGACCCAGTACTTC. Translating gives CASRIETQYF.

The rearrangement joins TRBV29-1 to TRBJ2-7; 13 bases map to TRBD2. The V gene end was trimmed by 5 bases and the J gene end by 0 bases; junction bases not matched to a gene: 1. Germline values: CDR1 SQVTM, CDR2 ANQGSEA. The CDR3 contains 14 residues. This CDR3 reads CSVWTSGSSYEQYF. CDR3 sequence (DNA): TGCAGCGTTTGGACTAGCGGGAGCTCCTACGAGCAGTACTTC.

The genes are TRBV7-9 and TRBJ1-1; D ambiguous. Trimming cost V 3 bases and J 2 bases, with 10 bases left between them. CDR1 is SEHNR, CDR2 FQNEAQ, per germline (reference sequence). This CDR3 spans 14 amino acids. CDR3 sequence: CASSLMGSNTEAFF. The CDR3 coding sequence is TGTGCCAGCAGCTTGATGGGCAGCAACACTGAAGCTTTCTTT.

This chain links TRBV5-5 with TRBJ2-1; D is possibly TRBD2 (5 bases). Germline CDR1 is SGHKS and CDR2 is YYEKEE (reference sequence). The V gene lost 4 bases and the J gene lost 14 bases, with 19 bases spanning the gap. The length of the CDR3 is 13 residues. CDR3 sequence (DNA): TGTGCCAGCAGCGCCCCACCTAGCACGTGGGAGTTCTTC. It is translated as CASSAPPSTWEFF.

CDR3 in DNA: TGTGCCAGCAGTTTAGACAGGGGAGATACGCAGTATTTT. Translated: CASSLDRGDTQYF. The genes are TRBV27 and TRBJ2-3; 8 positions match TRBD1. V was pared by 2 bases and J by 5 bases, with 0 bases of the junction left unmatched. The CDR3 is made up of 13 amino acids. CDR1 and CDR2 from the germline V gene are MNHEY and SMNVEV (reference sequence).

V and J are TRBV9 and TRBJ2-3; unclear D gene. Germline-derived CDR1 and CDR2 are SGDLS and YYNGEE. This CDR3 contains 14 residues. V was shortened by 2 bases and J by 6 bases, with 13 bases between the two germline ends. CDR3: CASSVGSKGDTQYF. The CDR3 DNA reads as TGTGCCAGCAGCGTTGGGTCAAAGGGTGATACGCAGTATTTT.

V usage is TRBV6-1 and J usage is TRBJ2-5; TRBD2 might be the D (5 bases). V was trimmed by 3 bases and J by 5 bases, leaving 16 bases between them. In germline, CDR1 is MNHNS, CDR2 SASEGT. The CDR3 spans 15 residues. DNA of the CDR3: TGTGCCAGCAGTGATCCGGGGTTGGGAGTCGAGACCCAGTACTTC. Amino acids: CASSDPGLGVETQYF.

This chain uses TRBV5-5 with TRBJ2-3; a possible D gene is TRBD1 (5 bases). The CDR3 covers 14 residues. The germline V gene has CDR1 SGHKS and CDR2 YYEKEE (reference sequence). The V gene lost 2 bases and the J gene lost 6 bases, with 13 bases spanning the gap. The CDR3: CASSFDSPRDTQYF. The CDR3 nucleotides read TGTGCCAGCAGCTTCGACAGTCCCCGGGATACGCAGTATTTT.

V gene TRBV13 combines with J gene TRBJ1-4; D might be TRBD1 (5 bases). CDR1 and CDR2 from the germline V gene are PRHDT and FYEKMQ (reference sequence). This CDR3 comprises 16 residues. Trimming removed 4 bases from V and 0 bases from J, with 12 bases in between. The CDR3 DNA reads as TGTGCCAGCAGCTACCAAACAGGCCCAACTAATGAAAAACTGTTTTTT. Its translation: CASSYQTGPTNEKLFF.

J is TRBJ2-6 and V is TRBV6-5; D not resolved. The germline V gene has CDR1 MNHEY and CDR2 SVGAGI. This CDR3 region has 15 residues. Deletions cut 4 bases from V and 0 bases from J, with 7 bases between. In DNA, the CDR3 is TGTGCCAGCAGTTCTCCCGCCTCTGGGGCCAACGTCCTGACTTTC. It translates to CASSSPASGANVLTF.

The chain couples TRBV5-8 to TRBJ1-3; D is undetermined. Germline assignment: CDR1 SGHTS and CDR2 YDEGEE. The CDR3 runs to 16 residues. V lost 3 bases and J lost 0, with 13 bases in between. The CDR3 protein is CASSWARRLSGNTIYF. For the CDR3, the DNA is TGTGCCAGCAGCTGGGCCAGACGGCTCTCTGGAAACACCATATATTTT. The entire variable domain, with the rest obtained from reference TRBV5-8 and TRBJ1-3, is as follows: EAGVTQSPTHLIKTRGQQATLRCSPISGHTSVYWYQQALGLGLQFLLWYDEGEERNRGNFPPRFSGRQFPNYSSELNVNALELEDSALYLCASSWARRLSGNTIYFGEGSWLTVV.

The V call is TRBV3-1 (or the pseudogene TRBV3-2), the J call TRBJ1-2; the match to TRBD1 covers 9 bases. V lost 4 bases and J lost 4; bases outside the gene matches: 7. The CDR3 spans 15 residues. Germline-derived CDR1 and CDR2 are LGHDT and YNNKEL (reference sequence). This CDR3 reads CASSLQGQGFYGYTF. The CDR3 DNA reads as TGTGCCAGCAGCCTCCAGGGACAGGGCTTCTATGGCTACACCTTC.

V is TRBV7-3 and J is TRBJ1-1, with D possibly being TRBD1 (6 bases). V dropped 4 bases and J dropped 1 base, with 13 bases sitting between them. Germline CDR1 reads SGHTA; CDR2 reads FQGTGA. This CDR3 contains 15 residues. The CDR3 sequence: CASSSSGTSNTEAFF. The CDR3 DNA follows: TGTGCCAGCAGCTCCTCCGGGACATCGAACACTGAAGCTTTCTTT. The complete variable domain, with remaining parts taken from reference TRBV7-3 and TRBJ1-1, reads GAGVSQTPSNKVTEKGKYVELRCDPISGHTALYWYRQSLGQGPEFLIYFQGTGAADDSGLPNDRFFAVRPEGSVSTLKIQRTERGDSAVYLCASSSSGTSNTEAFFGQGTRLTVV.

This chain connects TRBV6-2 or TRBV6-3 to TRBJ1-5; 8 bases agree with TRBD1. The CDR3 has 16 residues. The germline V gene encodes CDR1 MNHEY and CDR2 SVGEGT. V lost 5 bases to trimming and J lost 7 bases; unmatched junction nucleotides: 13. CDR3 in amino acids: CASSLFGQGLYQPQHF. DNA of the CDR3: TGTGCCAGCAGTCTCTTCGGACAGGGTTTATACCAGCCCCAGCATTTT.

The chain uses TRBV9 and TRBJ2-1, with D perhaps matching TRBD2 (6 bases). Germline V CDR1 and CDR2: SGDLS, YYNGEE. V was clipped by 0 bases and J by 7 bases, with 17 bases between them. The CDR3 contains 16 residues. The CDR3 sequence is CASSVGWGGAMNEQFF. The CDR3 DNA follows: TGTGCCAGCAGCGTAGGATGGGGCGGGGCAATGAATGAGCAGTTCTTC.

V is TRBV11-2 and J is TRBJ1-1; TRBD1 aligns across 7 bases. The germline V gene encodes CDR1 SGHAT and CDR2 FQNNGV. Unmatched junction bases numbered 7, after V lost 9 bases and J lost 3 bases. The CDR3 runs to 13 residues. This CDR3 reads CASLQGVDTEAFF. CDR3 bases: TGTGCCAGTCTGCAGGGGGTGGACACTGAAGCTTTCTTT.

The CDR3 is CASSSLADRVNYGYTF. CDR3 in DNA: TGTGCCAGCAGCTCCCTCGCGGACAGAGTTAACTATGGCTACACCTTC. This chain joins TRBV5-6 and TRBJ1-2, with D possibly TRBD1 on 6 matching bases. Germline V gene sequence: CDR1 SGHDT, CDR2 YYEEEE. V was trimmed by 3 bases and J by 1 base, leaving 16 bases between them. The CDR3 runs 16 residues.

This clone has more than one count but fewer than ten. The identical CDR3 is also encoded by other nucleotide sequences in the sample. The chain employs TRBV15 and TRBJ1-2, with 7 positions matching TRBD1. Per germline, CDR1 LNHNV and CDR2 YYDKDF (reference sequence). The CDR3 totals 14 residues. J was trimmed by 4 bases and V by 0 bases; bases with no gene match: 2. In DNA form, the CDR3 reads TGTGCCACCAGCAGAGACAGGGGGTCCTATGGCTACACCTTC. Its protein product is CATSRDRGSYGYTF.

V is TRBV4-2 and J is TRBJ2-2; D is perhaps TRBD1 (5 bases). There are 15 residues in the CDR3. In germline, CDR1 is LGHNA, CDR2 YNFKEQ. The ends were cut back, 3 bases at V and 7 bases at J, with 15 bases in the middle. The CDR3 is CASSQGIGVNGELFF. The CDR3 DNA follows: TGTGCCAGCAGCCAGGGGATAGGGGTTAACGGGGAGCTGTTTTTT.

The CDR3 spells CASSLSEGWGNTEAFF. The CDR3 DNA is TGTGCCAGCAGTTTATCAGAGGGTTGGGGGAACACTGAAGCTTTCTTT. The V call is TRBV27, the J call TRBJ1-1; D is ambiguous. The CDR3 has 16 residues. Germline CDR1 is MNHEY and CDR2 is SMNVEV (reference sequence). The V gene lost 0 bases and the J gene lost 1 base, with 12 bases spanning the gap.

The rearrangement uses TRBV7-9 and TRBJ2-7, with TRBD2 matching 8 bases. The CDR3 has 18 amino acids. The germline CDR1 and CDR2 sequences are SEHNR and FQNEAQ (reference sequence). V trimming: 3 bases; J trimming: 2 bases; junction bases outside the gene matches: 15. The CDR3: CASSFNKLTSGLTYEQYF. DNA for the CDR3: TGTGCCAGCAGCTTCAATAAACTAACTAGCGGCCTCACCTACGAGCAGTACTTC. The full variable domain, with the rest looked up from reference TRBV7-9 and TRBJ2-7, is DTGVSQNPRHKITKRGQNVTFRCDPISEHNRLYWYRQTLGQGPEFLTYFQNEAQLEKSRLLSDRFSAERPKGSFSTLEIQRTEQGDSAMYLCASSFNKLTSGLTYEQYFGPGTRLTVT.

The chain recombines TRBV19 with TRBJ2-1; tentatively, D is TRBD2 (5 bases). Per germline, CDR1 LNHDA and CDR2 SQIVND (reference sequence). The CDR3 runs 16 residues. V lost 3 bases and J lost 0, with 12 bases in between. The CDR3 DNA is TGTGCCAGTAGTATTGGCGGGCCCAGCTCCTACAATGAGCAGTTCTTC. Protein: CASSIGGPSSYNEQFF. Full variable domain (missing parts from reference TRBV19 and TRBJ2-1): DGGITQSPKYLFRKEGQNVTLSCEQNLNHDAMYWYRQDPGQGLRLIYYSQIVNDFQKGDIAEGYSVSREKKESFPLTVTSAQKNPTAFYLCASSIGGPSSYNEQFFGPGTRLTVL.

The chain couples TRBV9 to TRBJ1-6; TRBD1 is a possible D gene (5 bases). The germline CDR1 and CDR2 sequences are SGDLS and YYNGEE. V lost 0 bases and J 13 bases, leaving 5 bases between the germline ends. This CDR3 spans 11 amino acids. CDR3 loop: CASSVEGPLHF. For the CDR3, the DNA is TGTGCCAGCAGCGTAGAGGGGCCCCTCCACTTT.

This clone was counted once. V is TRBV24-1 and J is TRBJ2-3; D might be TRBD1 or TRBD2, each matching 5 bases. The CDR3 extends over 16 amino acids. Germline CDR1 reads KGHDR; CDR2 reads SFDVKD. Trimming cost V 7 bases and J 4 bases, with 20 bases left between them. CDR3 sequence: CATSDSTGTGADTQYF. CDR3 nucleotide sequence: TGTGCCACCAGCGACTCCACCGGGACCGGGGCAGATACGCAGTATTTT.

The V call is TRBV7-8, the J call TRBJ1-2; D perhaps matches TRBD1 (6 bases). The V and J ends lost 5 bases and 8 bases respectively, with 18 bases between them. CDR3 length: 14 amino acids. Germline CDR1 is SGHVS and CDR2 is FQNEAQ. The CDR3 protein is CASSPNRATGGYTF. The CDR3 nucleotides are TGTGCCAGCAGCCCTAACAGGGCCACGGGAGGCTACACCTTC.